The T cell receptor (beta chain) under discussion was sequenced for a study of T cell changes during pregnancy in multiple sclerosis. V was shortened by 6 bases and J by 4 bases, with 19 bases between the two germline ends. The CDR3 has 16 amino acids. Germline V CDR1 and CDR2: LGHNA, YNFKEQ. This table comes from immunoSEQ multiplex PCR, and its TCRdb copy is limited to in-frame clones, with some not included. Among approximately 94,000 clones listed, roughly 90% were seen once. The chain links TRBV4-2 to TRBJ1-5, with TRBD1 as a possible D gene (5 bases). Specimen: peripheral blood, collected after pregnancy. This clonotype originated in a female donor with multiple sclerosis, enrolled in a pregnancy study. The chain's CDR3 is CASSRQISRGNQPQHF. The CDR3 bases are TGTGCCAGCAGTCGTCAGATAAGTAGGGGAAATCAGCCCCAGCATTTT.